This T cell receptor (beta chain) was sequenced in a study of blood T cell repertoires in COVID-19. On the study more broadly: The United States, Italy and Spain supplied acute and convalescent COVID-19 samples. Nucleic acid was either cDNA or gDNA, and it came from T cells, B-cell-depleted T cells, or PBMCs.

The length of the CDR3 is 13 residues. Trimming removed 3 bases at V and 1 base at J, with 4 bases between. Germline assignment: CDR1 SGHTA and CDR2 FQGNSA. In the authors' workflow: Reference gene primer amplification in the assay estimated nucleated cell counts. Using immunoSEQ multiplex PCR, the repertoire was profiled, and TCRdb retains in-frame clones only, with some absent. V, J and clone size are those of that table, while D and trimming were read from the DNA. The sample contains a few hundred thousand clones, under 90% of which appear only once. The chain couples TRBV7-2 to TRBJ2-1; no definite D call. The receptor's source is a woman of 80 years or more with acute or convalescent COVID-19. The specimen sequenced was peripheral blood. CDR3: CASSFNSYNEQFF. DNA of the CDR3: TGTGCCAGCAGCTTTAATTCCTACAATGAGCAGTTCTTC. The full variable domain, its missing parts supplied by reference TRBV7-2 and TRBJ2-1, is GAGVSQSPSNKVTEKGKDVELRCDPISGHTALYWYRQSLGQGLEFLIYFQGNSAPDKSGLPSDRFSAERTGGSVSTLTIQRTQQEDSAVYLCASSFNSYNEQFFGPGTRLTVL.